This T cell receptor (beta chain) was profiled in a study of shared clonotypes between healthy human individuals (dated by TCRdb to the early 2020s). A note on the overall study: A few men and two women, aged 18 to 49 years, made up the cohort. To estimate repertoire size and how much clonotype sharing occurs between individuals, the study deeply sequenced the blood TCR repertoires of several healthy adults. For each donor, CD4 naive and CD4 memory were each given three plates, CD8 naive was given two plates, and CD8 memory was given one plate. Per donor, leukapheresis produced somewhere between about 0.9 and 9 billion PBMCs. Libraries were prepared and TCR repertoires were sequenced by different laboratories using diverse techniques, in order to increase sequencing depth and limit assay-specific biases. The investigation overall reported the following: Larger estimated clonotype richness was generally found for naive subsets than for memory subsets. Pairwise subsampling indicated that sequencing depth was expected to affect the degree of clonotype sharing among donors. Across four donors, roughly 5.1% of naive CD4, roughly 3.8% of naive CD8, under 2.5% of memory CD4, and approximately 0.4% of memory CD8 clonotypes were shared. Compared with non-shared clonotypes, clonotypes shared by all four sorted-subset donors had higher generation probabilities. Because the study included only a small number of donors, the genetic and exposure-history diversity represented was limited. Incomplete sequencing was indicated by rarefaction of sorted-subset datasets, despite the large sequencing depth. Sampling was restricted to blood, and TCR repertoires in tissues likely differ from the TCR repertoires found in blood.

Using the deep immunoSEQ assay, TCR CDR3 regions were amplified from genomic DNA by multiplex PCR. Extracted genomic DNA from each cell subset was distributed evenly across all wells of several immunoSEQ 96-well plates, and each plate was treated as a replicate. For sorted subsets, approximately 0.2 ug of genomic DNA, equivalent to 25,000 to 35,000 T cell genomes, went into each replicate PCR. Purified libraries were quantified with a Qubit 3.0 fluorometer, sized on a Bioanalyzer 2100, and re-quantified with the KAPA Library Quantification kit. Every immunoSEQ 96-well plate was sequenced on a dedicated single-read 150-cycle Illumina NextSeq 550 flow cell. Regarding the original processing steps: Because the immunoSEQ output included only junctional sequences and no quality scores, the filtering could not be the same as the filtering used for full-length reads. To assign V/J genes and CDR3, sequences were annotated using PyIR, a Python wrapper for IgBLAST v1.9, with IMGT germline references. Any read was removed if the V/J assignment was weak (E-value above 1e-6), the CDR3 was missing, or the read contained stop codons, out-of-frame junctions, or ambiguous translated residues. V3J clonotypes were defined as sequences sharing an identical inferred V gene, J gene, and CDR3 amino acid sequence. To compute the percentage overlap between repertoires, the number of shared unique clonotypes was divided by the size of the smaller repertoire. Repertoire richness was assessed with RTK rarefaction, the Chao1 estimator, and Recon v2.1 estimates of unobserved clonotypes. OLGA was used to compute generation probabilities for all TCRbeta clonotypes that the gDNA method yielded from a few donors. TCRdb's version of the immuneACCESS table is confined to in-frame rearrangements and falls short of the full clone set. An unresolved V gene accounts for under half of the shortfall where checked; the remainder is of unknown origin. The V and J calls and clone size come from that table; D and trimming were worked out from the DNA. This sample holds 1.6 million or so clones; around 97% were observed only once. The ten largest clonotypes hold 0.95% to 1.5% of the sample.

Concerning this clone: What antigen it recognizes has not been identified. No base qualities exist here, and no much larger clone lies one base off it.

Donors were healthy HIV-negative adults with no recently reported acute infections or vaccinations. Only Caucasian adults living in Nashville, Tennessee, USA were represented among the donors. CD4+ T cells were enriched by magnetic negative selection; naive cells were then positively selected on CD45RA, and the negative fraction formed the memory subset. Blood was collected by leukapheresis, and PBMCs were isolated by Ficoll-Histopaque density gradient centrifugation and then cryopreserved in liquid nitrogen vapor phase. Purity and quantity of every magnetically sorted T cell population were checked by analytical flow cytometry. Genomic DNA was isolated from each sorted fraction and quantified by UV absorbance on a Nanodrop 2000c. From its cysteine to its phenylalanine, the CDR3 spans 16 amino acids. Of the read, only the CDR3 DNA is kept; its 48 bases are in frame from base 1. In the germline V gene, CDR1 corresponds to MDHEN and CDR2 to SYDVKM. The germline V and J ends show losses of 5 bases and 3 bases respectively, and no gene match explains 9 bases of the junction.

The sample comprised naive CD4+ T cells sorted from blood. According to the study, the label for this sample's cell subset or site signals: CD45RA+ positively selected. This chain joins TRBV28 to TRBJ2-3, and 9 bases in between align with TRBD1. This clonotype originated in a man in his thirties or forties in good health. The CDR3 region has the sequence CASSGRGQGGTDTQYF. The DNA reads TGTGCCAGCAGTGGACGGGGACAGGGAGGGACAGATACGCAGTATTTT.